This T cell receptor beta chain was obtained from a study of blood T cell repertoires in COVID-19. Study-level information: There were acute and convalescent COVID-19 samples, and they came from the United States, Italy and Spain.

This clone was observed once. The CDR3 is made up of 17 amino acids. Trimming removed 5 bases from V and 2 bases from J; junction bases left unmatched: 8. Germline CDR1 reads WSHSY; CDR2 reads SAAADI. The data were produced by immunoSEQ multiplex PCR, yet TCRdb's version contains in-frame clones alone and is incomplete. In the table there are fewer than 250,000 clones, roughly 85% of which are singletons. Those designated as exposed participants met a COVID-19 case within 2 weeks before study entry. The sample consisted of PBMCs or T cells enriched from blood (not recorded which). The rearrangement uses TRBV10-2 and TRBJ1-4; TRBD1 aligns across 10 bases. The receptor was derived from a woman in her thirties or forties who had been exposed to COVID-19. The CDR3 loop reads CASSPGTGVVTNEKLFF. DNA of the CDR3: TGCGCCAGCAGTCCTGGGACAGGGGTCGTCACTAATGAAAAACTGTTTTTT.